This entry is about one T cell receptor beta chain. Antigen specificity is unknown. Extracted total RNA amounted to at least 5.5 micrograms for each sample. The germline V gene encodes CDR1 SGHVS and CDR2 FNYEAQ. The CDR3 runs 13 residues. J was trimmed by 10 bases and V by 4 bases; bases with no gene match: 5. The second PCR ran about 6 to 11 cycles with a sample-barcoded 5' primer and J-beta primers. Each cDNA molecule was tagged by a template-switch adaptor that had 12 random nucleotides. TCRdb re-derived calls from the 5' RACE reads in MiXCR, one entry per CDR3 protein. The sample has 1.8 million or so distinct CDR3 sequences, roughly two fifths seen once. These data belong to a study of blood T cells in healthy people across ages. Findings and limits, study-wide: When set beside aged donors, long-lived donors presented more naive CD4+ cells and higher diversity.

The gene calls are TRBV7-6 and TRBJ2-1, with 9 bases that match TRBD2. This clonotype originated in a human donor in good health. The source material was blood. The CDR3 protein is CASSYLTSGEQFF. As DNA, the CDR3 is TGTGCCAGCAGCTACCTCACTAGCGGGGAGCAGTTCTTC.